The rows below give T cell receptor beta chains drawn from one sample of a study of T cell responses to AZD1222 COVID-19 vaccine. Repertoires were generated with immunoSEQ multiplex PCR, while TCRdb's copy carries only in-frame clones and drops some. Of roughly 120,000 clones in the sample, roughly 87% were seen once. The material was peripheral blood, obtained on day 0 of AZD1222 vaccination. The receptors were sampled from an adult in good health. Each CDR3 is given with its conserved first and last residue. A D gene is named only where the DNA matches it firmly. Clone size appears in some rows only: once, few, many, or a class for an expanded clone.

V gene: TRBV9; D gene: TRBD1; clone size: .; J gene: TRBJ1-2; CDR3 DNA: TGTGCCAGCAGCCCCCGACAGGGTGGAGATGGCTACACCTTC; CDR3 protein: CASSPRQGGDGYTF
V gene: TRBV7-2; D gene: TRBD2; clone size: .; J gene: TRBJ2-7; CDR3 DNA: TGTGCCAGCAGCCTAGTGGCTAGCGGGGCCTACGAGCAGTACTTC; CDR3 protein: CASSLVASGAYEQYF
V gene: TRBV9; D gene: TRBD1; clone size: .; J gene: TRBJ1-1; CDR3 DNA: TGTGCCAGCAGCGCCCGACAGGGGATTAACACTGAAGCTTTCTTT; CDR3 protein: CASSARQGINTEAFF
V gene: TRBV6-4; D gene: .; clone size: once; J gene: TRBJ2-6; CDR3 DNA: TGTGCCAGCAGTCCACGGGACTCTGGGGCCAACGTCCTGACTTTC; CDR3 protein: CASSPRDSGANVLTF
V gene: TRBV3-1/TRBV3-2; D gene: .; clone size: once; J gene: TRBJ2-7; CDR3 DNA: TGTGCCAGCAGCCAAGATCCCTGGACGGCCACTGACGCCTACGAGCAGTACTTC; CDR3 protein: CASSQDPWTATDAYEQYF
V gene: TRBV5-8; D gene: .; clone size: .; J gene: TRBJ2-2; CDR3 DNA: TGTGCCAGCAGCTTGAGTAGCACCGGGGAGCTGTTTTTT; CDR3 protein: CASSLSSTGELFF
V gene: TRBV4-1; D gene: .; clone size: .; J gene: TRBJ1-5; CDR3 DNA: TGCGCCAGCAGCCAAGAAGAGCAAGGTTGGCCCCAGCATTTT; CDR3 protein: CASSQEEQGWPQHF
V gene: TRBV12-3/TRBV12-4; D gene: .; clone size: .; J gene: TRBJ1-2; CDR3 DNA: TGTGCCAGCAGTTTAGGGGTCCACTATGGCTACACCTTC; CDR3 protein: CASSLGVHYGYTF
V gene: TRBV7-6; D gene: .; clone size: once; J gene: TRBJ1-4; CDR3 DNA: TGTGCCAGCAGCTTGAGGGGTGCAACTAATGAAAAACTGTTTTTT; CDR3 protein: CASSLRGATNEKLFF
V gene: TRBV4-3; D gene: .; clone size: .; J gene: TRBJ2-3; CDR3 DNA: TGCGCCAGCAGCCAAGATGTAGGGAGCACAGATACGCAGTATTTT; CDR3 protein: CASSQDVGSTDTQYF
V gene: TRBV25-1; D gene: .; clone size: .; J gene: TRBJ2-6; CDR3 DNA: TGTGCCAGCGCGTCCGACGCAGGGGTGGAAGGGGCCAACGTCCTGACTTTC; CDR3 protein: CASASDAGVEGANVLTF
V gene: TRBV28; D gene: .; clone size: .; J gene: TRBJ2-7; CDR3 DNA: TGTGCCAGCAGTTTCGTGGGCAGGGGATTGGGCGAGCAGTACTTC; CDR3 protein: CASSFVGRGLGEQYF
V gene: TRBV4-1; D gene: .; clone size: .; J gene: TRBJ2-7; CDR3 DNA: TGCGCCAGCAGCCAAGAATCCGGGACCCCCTACGAGCAGTACTTC; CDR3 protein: CASSQESGTPYEQYF
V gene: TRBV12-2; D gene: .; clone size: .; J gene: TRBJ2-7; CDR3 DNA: TGTGCAAGTCGCTTAGGCGGGACAGGGGGACGGGCCGAGCAGTACTTC; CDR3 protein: CASRLGGTGGRAEQYF
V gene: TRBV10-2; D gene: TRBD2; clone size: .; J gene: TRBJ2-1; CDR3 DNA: TGCGCCAGCGGCAGACTAGCGGGGGAGGGGAATGAGCAGTTCTTC; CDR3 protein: CASGRLAGEGNEQFF
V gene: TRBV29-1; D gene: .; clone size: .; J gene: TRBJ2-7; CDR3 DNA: TGCAGCGGCCCAGGCAGGGTACTATACGAGCAGTACTTC; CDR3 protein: CSGPGRVLYEQYF
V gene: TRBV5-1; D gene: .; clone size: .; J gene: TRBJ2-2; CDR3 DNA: TGCGCCAGCACCGGGGCCCCGAACACCGGGGAGCTGTTTTTT; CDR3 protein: CASTGAPNTGELFF
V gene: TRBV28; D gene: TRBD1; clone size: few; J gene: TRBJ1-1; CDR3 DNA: TGTGCCAGCAGTTTCGACAGGGGGCAAACTGAAGCTTTCTTT; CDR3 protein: CASSFDRGQTEAFF
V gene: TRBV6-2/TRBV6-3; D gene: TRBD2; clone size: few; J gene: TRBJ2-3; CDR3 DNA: TGTGCCAGCAGTAACAGGGCTAGCGGGACAGATACGCAGTATTTT; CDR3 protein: CASSNRASGTDTQYF
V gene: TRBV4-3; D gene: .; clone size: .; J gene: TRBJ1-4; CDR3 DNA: TGCGCCAGCAGCCAAGAGGAAGGGGCTGAAAAACTGTTTTTT; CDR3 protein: CASSQEEGAEKLFF
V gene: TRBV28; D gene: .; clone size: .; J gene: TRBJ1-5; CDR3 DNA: TGTGCCAGCAGGACCCCCGGGGCCCTCGATCAGCCCCAGCATTTT; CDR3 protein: CASRTPGALDQPQHF
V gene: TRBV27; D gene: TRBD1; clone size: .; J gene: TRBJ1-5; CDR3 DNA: TGTGCCAGCAGTCCCGGGACAGGAGATTTGCAGCCCCAGCATTTT; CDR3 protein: CASSPGTGDLQPQHF
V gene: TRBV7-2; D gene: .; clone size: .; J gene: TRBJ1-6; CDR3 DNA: TGTGCCAGCAGCTTGCCGGGTCTTTACTCGCGTATGACCTCACCCCTCCACTTT; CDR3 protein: CASSLPGLYSRMTSPLHF
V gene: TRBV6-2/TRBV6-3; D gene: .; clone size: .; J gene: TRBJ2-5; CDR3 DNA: TGTGCCAGCAGTTACGGGAGTGGGATTAGAACCCAGTACTTC; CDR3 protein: CASSYGSGIRTQYF
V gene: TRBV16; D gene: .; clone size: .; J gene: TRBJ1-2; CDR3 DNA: TGTGCCGGAGGGGGGACTCCCTATGGCTACACCTTC; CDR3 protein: CAGGGTPYGYTF
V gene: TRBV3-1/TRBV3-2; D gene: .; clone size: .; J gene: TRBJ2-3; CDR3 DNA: TGTGCCAGCAGCCATCCGGCGGGACAGCCCACAGATACGCAGTATTTT; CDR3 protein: CASSHPAGQPTDTQYF
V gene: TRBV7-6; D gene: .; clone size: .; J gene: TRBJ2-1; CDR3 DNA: TGTGCCAGCAGCTTAACCCCAGCAAAAAATGAGCAGTTCTTC; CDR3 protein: CASSLTPAKNEQFF
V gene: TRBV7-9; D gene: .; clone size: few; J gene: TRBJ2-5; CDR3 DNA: TGTGCCAGCAGCCAACAGCGGAGCCAAGAGACCCAGTACTTC; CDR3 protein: CASSQQRSQETQYF
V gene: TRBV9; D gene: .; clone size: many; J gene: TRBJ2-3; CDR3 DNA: TGTGCCAGCAGCGCGACAGGCACTAGCACAGATACGCAGTATTTT; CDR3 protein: CASSATGTSTDTQYF
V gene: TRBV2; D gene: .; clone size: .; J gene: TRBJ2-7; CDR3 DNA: TGTGCCAGCAGTGCGTCCCAACTAGTTTCCGAGCAGTACTTC; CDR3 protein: CASSASQLVSEQYF
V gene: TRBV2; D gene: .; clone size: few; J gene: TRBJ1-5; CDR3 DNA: TGTGCCAGCAGTGAAAGGCTGGGGGATCAGCCCCAGCATTTT; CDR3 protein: CASSERLGDQPQHF
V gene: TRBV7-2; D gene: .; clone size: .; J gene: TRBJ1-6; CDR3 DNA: TGTGCCAGCAGCTTAGCGGAGTATAGTCATAATTCACCCCTCCACTTT; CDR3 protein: CASSLAEYSHNSPLHF
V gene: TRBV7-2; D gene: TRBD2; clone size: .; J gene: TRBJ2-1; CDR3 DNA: TGTGCCAGCAGCTTATATGCGGGAGGGCGTAATGAGCAGTTCTTC; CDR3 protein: CASSLYAGGRNEQFF
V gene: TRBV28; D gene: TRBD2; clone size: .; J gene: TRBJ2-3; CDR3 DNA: TGTGCCAGCAGTTTACCTAGCGGTCTCACAGATACGCAGTATTTT; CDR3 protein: CASSLPSGLTDTQYF
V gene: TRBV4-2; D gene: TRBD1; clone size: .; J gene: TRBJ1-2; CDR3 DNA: TGTGCCAGCAGCCAAGGGGGACAGGGCGGCGACTATGGCTACACCTTC; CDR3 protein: CASSQGGQGGDYGYTF
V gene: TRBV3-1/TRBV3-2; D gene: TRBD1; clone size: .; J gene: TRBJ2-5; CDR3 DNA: TGTGCCAGCAGCCAAGAGGGTAGGGGGCTTTGGTTCGAAGAGACCCAGTACTTC; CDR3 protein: CASSQEGRGLWFEETQYF
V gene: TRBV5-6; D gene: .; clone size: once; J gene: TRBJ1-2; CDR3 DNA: TGTGCCAGCAGCTTGGAGAGGTATCCCTATGGCTACACCTTC; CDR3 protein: CASSLERYPYGYTF
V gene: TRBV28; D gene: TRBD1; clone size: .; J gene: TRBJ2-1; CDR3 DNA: TGTGCCAGCAAGCTTGGGATCGGACAGGGATGGTTCTTC; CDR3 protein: CASKLGIGQGWFF
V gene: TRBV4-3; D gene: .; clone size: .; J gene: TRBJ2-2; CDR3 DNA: TGCGCCAGCAGCCCAGTAGCTGTGGGGGCGGACACCGGGGAGCTGTTTTTT; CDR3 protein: CASSPVAVGADTGELFF
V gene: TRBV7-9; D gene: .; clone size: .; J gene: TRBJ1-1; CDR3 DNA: TGTGCCAGCCGCATGGGGGAGTTGAACACTGAAGCTTTCTTT; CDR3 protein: CASRMGELNTEAFF
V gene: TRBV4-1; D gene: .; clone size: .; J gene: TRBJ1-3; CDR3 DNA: TGCGCCAGCAGCCAGCTGACAGGAGGGTCTGGAAACACCATATATTTT; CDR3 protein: CASSQLTGGSGNTIYF
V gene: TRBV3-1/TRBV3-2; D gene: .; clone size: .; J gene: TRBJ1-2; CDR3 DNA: TGTGCCAGCAGCCAATCTGATACAGCGGGCCTCTCTAACTATGGCTACACCTTC; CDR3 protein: CASSQSDTAGLSNYGYTF
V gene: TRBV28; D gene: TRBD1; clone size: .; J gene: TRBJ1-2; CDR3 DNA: TGTGCCAGCAGTTTAGGGACAGGGGGTAATTCAGGTGGCTACACCTTC; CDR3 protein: CASSLGTGGNSGGYTF
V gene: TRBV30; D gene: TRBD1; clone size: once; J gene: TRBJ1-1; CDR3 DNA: TGTGCCTGGAGCTACCCCGCGGGACAGGGAGGGGCTTTCTTT; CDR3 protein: CAWSYPAGQGGAFF
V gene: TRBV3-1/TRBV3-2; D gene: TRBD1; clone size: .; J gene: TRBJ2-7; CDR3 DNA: TGTGCCAGCAGCCAAGCCGCGACAGGGTCCTACGAGCAGTACTTC; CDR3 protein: CASSQAATGSYEQYF
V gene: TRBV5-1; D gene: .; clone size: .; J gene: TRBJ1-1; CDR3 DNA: TGCGCCAGCAGCTTGGAGAGGGGGAGAGGTGAAGCTTTCTTT; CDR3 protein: CASSLERGRGEAFF
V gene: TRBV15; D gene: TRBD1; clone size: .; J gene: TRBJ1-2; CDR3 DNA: TGTGCCACCAGCAGAGATCAGGGGGCGCTGGATGGCTACACCTTC; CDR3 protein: CATSRDQGALDGYTF
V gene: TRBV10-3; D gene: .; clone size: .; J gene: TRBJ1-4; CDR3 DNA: TGTGCCATCAGTGAGCTCCAGGGGAGGGGATTAGTTATTGAAAAACTGTTTTTT; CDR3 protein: CAISELQGRGLVIEKLFF
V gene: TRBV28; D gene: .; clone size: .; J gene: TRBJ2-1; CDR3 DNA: TGTGCCAGCAGCTCTGGGCACCTCGTCGGCTCCTACAATGAGCAGTTCTTC; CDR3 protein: CASSSGHLVGSYNEQFF
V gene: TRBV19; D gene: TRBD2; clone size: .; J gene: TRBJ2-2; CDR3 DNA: TGTGCCAGTAGTATCGGTAGCGGGACGAACACCGGGGAGCTGTTTTTT; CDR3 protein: CASSIGSGTNTGELFF
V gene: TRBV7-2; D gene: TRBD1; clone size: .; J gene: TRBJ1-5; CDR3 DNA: TGTGCCAGTTCGACAGGGAAGGGCAATCAGCCCCAGCATTTT; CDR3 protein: CASSTGKGNQPQHF
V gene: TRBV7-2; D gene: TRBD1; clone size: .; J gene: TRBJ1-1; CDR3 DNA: TGTGCCAGCAGCGGACAGGGGTTGGGGATCACTGAAGCTTTCTTT; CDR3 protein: CASSGQGLGITEAFF
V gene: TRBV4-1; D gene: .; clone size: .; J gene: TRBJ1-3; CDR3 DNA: TGCGCCAGCAGCCAAGTTTGGGGGCTTGGAAACACCATATATTTT; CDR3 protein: CASSQVWGLGNTIYF
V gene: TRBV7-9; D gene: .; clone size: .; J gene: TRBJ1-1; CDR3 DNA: TGTGCCAGCAGCCCTTGGCAGGGAGGGACTGAAGCTTTCTTT; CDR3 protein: CASSPWQGGTEAFF